This TCR beta chain was recorded in a study of OX40 agonist ivuxolimab in advanced cancers. Broadly, across the study: Ivuxolimab was a fully human IgG2 agonistic monoclonal antibody targeting the costimulatory receptor OX40 (CD134). Intravenous ivuxolimab was administered to patients every 2 weeks at six dose levels: 0.01, 0.1, 0.3, 1.5, 3 and 10 mg/kg. Of the roughly 50 dose-escalation patients, hepatocellular carcinoma was present in around 20, melanoma in around 15, renal cell carcinoma in 9 and head and neck cancer in 9. In the dose-escalation cohort, approximately 82% of patients were male, and the mean age was about 55 years, with a range of about 23 to 90. Patients were allowed to have had prior anti-PD-1, anti-PD-L1 or anti-CTLA-4 therapy, and roughly 40% of the dose-escalation patients had been treated with checkpoint inhibitors. Partial responses occurred in three dose-escalation patients: two with cutaneous melanoma and one with hepatocellular carcinoma. The point of sequencing TCRbeta in the periphery was to test whether ivuxolimab changed TCR sequence diversity and drove clonal T-cell expansion. The monotherapy dose-escalation portion (N of about 50 patients) of the phase I ivuxolimab trial is reported in the paper.

There are 18 amino acids in the CDR3, from cysteine to phenylalanine inclusive. CDR3 DNA only is kept here, 54 bases in frame from base 1. The germline V gene provides CDR1 SGHRS and CDR2 YFSETQ. Trimming takes 0 bases off V and 0 bases off J; junction bases not matched to a gene: 3. The trial excluded patients who had a history of autoimmune disease or who were on systemic immunosuppression. In every dose cohort, peripheral blood was drawn for TCR sequencing at baseline, cycle 4 day 1, and cycle 7 day 1. The samples were taken from a phase I, first-in-human, multicenter, open-label dose-escalation trial of ivuxolimab. Adults with locally advanced or metastatic head and neck squamous cell, hepatocellular, melanoma or renal cell carcinoma were enrolled in the trial. CD4+ and CD8+ T cells were sorted separately from peripheral blood before TCR sequencing. Overall study outcomes, separate from this receptor: Partial responders in the 0.1-3.0 mg/kg groups had among the lowest normalized peripheral clonal expansion, especially among CD8+ T cells. The antigen specificity of the peripheral T cells that underwent clonal expansion was not determined. After ivuxolimab, more expanded clones were found on average in CD8+ T cells than in CD4+ T cells. At doses from 0.1 to 3.0 mg/kg, clonal expansion was seen in both CD4+ and CD8+ blood T cells between baseline and week 6. Low levels of normalized T-cell clonal expansion were also seen in some patients who did not respond.

To sequence the TCRbeta CDR3 region, genomic DNA was isolated from the sorted cells. TCRbeta CDR3 regions were sequenced using the immunoSEQ Assay. As stored in TCRdb, this immuneACCESS dataset retains in-frame rearrangements with V and J assigned. A fraction of the clones does not appear; measured against another copy, unresolved V genes explain less than half of the discrepancy, and the remainder lacks a known reason. For this sample there are approximately 55,000 clones; approximately 83% appear just once. Roughly an eighth of the sample lies in the top ten. Remarks on this clone: Its antigen is unknown. No base-level quality is on record; no much larger clone is a single base apart.

Recombination connected TRBV5-1 to TRBJ2-2; 12 central bases correspond to TRBD2. Specimen: CD4+ or CD8+ T cells sorted from blood, collected in a trial of the OX40 agonist ivuxolimab. The receptor comes from an adult with an advanced solid tumor such as melanoma, head and neck, liver or kidney cancer. Here is the DNA: TGCGCCAGCAGCTTGGTCCGACTAGCGGGAGCGAACACCGGGGAGCTGTTTTTT. Translated, it gives CASSLVRLAGANTGELFF.